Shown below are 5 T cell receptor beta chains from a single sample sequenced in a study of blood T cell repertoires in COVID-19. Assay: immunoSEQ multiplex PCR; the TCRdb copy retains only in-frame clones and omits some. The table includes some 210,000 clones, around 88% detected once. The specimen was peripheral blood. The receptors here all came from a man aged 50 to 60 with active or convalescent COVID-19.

In DNA, the CDR3 is TGTGCCAGCAGTGAAGCAGGGGGAATTGGAGACACTGAAGCTTTCTTT. It translates to CASSEAGGIGDTEAFF. The chain links TRBV2 to TRBJ1-1, with TRBD1 as a possible D gene (6 bases). Looked up from germline, CDR1 is SNHLY and CDR2 is FYNNEI. V lost 0 bases and J lost 3, with 14 bases in between. The CDR3 is made up of 16 amino acids.

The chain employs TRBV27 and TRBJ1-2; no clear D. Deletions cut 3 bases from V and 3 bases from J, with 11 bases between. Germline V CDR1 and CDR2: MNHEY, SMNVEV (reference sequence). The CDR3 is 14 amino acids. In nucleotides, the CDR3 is TGTGCCAGCAGTTTTCGAGGGTTAGACTATGGCTACACCTTC. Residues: CASSFRGLDYGYTF.

The CDR3: CASSPGLAGSGANVLTF. The CDR3 DNA sequence: TGTGCCAGCAGCCCGGGACTAGCGGGCTCTGGGGCCAACGTCCTGACTTTC. The chain has TRBV3-1 (or the pseudogene TRBV3-2) and TRBJ2-6, with 12 positions matching TRBD2. Germline V gene lookup returns CDR1 LGHDT and CDR2 YNNKEL (reference sequence). The CDR3 totals 17 residues. J lost 0 bases, V lost 4 bases, and 1 base had no gene match.

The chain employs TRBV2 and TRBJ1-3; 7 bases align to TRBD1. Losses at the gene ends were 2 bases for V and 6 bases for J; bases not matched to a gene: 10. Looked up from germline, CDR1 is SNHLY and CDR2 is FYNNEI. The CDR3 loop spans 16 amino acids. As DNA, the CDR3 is TGTGCCAGCAGTGAAAGGGGGCCCGCTCGGGAAAACACCATATATTTT. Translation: CASSERGPARENTIYF. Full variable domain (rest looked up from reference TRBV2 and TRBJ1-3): EPEVTQTPSHQVTQMGQEVILRCVPISNHLYFYWYRQILGQKVEFLVSFYNNEISEKSEIFDDQFSVERPDGSNFTLKIRSTKLEDSAMYFCASSERGPARENTIYFGEGSWLTVV.

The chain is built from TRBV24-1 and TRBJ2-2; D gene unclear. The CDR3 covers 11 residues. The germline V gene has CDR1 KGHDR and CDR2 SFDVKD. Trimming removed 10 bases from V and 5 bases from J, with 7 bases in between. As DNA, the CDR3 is TGTGCCACTAGTTCGACCGGGGAGCTGTTTTTT. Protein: CATSSTGELFF.